Each of the 6 T cell receptor beta chains below was sequenced from the same sample in a study of shared clonotypes between healthy human individuals. Some clones are missing from TCRdb's copy, which holds only in-frame ones; the method was immunoSEQ multiplex PCR. The repertoire includes about 2 million clones, about 95% of them detected once, and under 0.15% sits in the top ten. The sample consisted of naive CD4+ T cells sorted from blood. Subset denoted: CD45RA+ positively selected. The receptors were gathered from a man in his late teens or twenties in good health.

The V call is TRBV18, the J call TRBJ1-3; D call uncertain. This CDR3 contains 13 residues. Trimming pared 3 bases from V and 4 bases from J, leaving 7 bases between. In germline, CDR1 is KGHSH, CDR2 LQKENI. The CDR3 DNA sequence: TGTGCCAGCTCACCGGAGGGAGGAAACACCATATATTTT. This translates into CASSPEGGNTIYF.

This sequence joins TRBV11-2 and TRBJ2-7; the D call may be TRBD1 or TRBD2 (6 bases each). From germline, CDR1 is SGHAT and CDR2 FQNNGV. The CDR3 consists of 14 residues. V was trimmed by 0 bases and J by 2 bases, leaving 8 bases between them. This CDR3 reads CASSLEGGTYEQYF. CDR3 DNA: TGTGCCAGCAGCTTAGAGGGGGGCACCTACGAGCAGTACTTC.

This chain links TRBV5-1 with TRBJ2-1, with D unresolved. The germline gives CDR1 SGHRS, CDR2 YFSETQ. V lost 4 bases, J lost 0 bases, and 17 bases lay in between. This CDR3 has 17 residues. CDR3 residues: CASSVTPHYSSYNEQFF. CDR3 DNA sequence: TGCGCCAGCAGCGTGACTCCCCACTATAGCTCCTACAATGAGCAGTTCTTC.

CDR3 region: CASSLAGKGSNQPQHF. The CDR3 nucleotides read TGTGCCAGCAGCTTGGCAGGGAAAGGAAGCAATCAGCCCCAGCATTTT. The chain joins TRBV5-8 to TRBJ1-5, with a possible D match to TRBD1 (5 bases). Germline CDR1 and CDR2: SGHTS and YDEGEE. CDR3 length: 16 residues. V was clipped by 0 bases and J by 1 base, with 11 bases between them. Supplemented by reference TRBV5-8 and TRBJ1-5, the full variable domain reads EAGVTQSPTHLIKTRGQQATLRCSPISGHTSVYWYQQALGLGLQFLLWYDEGEERNRGNFPPRFSGRQFPNYSSELNVNALELEDSALYLCASSLAGKGSNQPQHFGDGTRLSIL.

This clone was seen once. At the DNA level, this CDR3 is encoded by other sequences in the same sample as well. The chain is built from TRBV6-5 and TRBJ1-1; tentative D call: TRBD1 (5 bases). V was shortened by 10 bases and J by 4 bases, with 10 bases between the two germline ends. There are 11 residues in the CDR3. CDR1 and CDR2 (germline): MNHEY, SVGAGI. The CDR3 loop is CATGQGTEAFF. DNA for the CDR3: TGTGCCACCGGGCAGGGCACTGAAGCTTTCTTT.

J is TRBJ2-7 and V is TRBV7-2; 11 positions agree with TRBD2. The CDR3 extends over 15 amino acids. The V gene's germline CDR1 is SGHTA and CDR2 FQGNSA. Trimming took 5 bases from V and 5 from J; bases not matched to a gene: 8. CDR3 sequence reads: CASSASSGRYNEQYF. In DNA form, the CDR3 reads TGTGCCAGCAGCGCATCTAGCGGGAGGTATAACGAGCAGTACTTC.